This T cell receptor beta chain was observed in a study of CD8+ T cells in alopecia areata. Study information: Treatment with tofacitinib (6 to 18 months) was followed by 6 months off drug.

Following RNA extraction, reverse transcription yielded cDNA that acted as the sequencing template. Sequencing used immunoSEQ multiplex PCR; TCRdb keeps in-frame clones, though not all of them. The sample comprises roughly 120,000 clones, about two fifths of which are singletons, and 3% to 3.5% rests with the top ten. This clone was recorded a few times. The antigen is not known. Both peripheral blood and punch biopsies of lesional scalp skin were obtained from patients who had alopecia areata. CDR1 MDHEN and CDR2 SYDVKM come from the germline V gene. J was trimmed by 1 base and V by 6 bases; bases with no gene match: 4. The length of the CDR3 is 14 residues. Study findings and constraints: Normal skin's resident alphabeta T cells are sequenced alongside lesional scalp T cells. In lesional scalp, particularly from alopecia totalis/universalis, clonality was higher than in normal scalp.

This clonotype was obtained from a human donor with alopecia areata. Sequencing input: CD4+ T cells sorted from blood. This chain connects TRBV28 to TRBJ2-5; TRBD2 matches at 8 bases. CDR3 in DNA: TGTGCCAGCAGCCCGGGGGGGGTCCAAGAGACCCAGTACTTC. It specifies CASSPGGVQETQYF.